The 5 T cell receptor beta chains below were found in one sample sequenced in a study of shared clonotypes between healthy human individuals. Clones were read by immunoSEQ multiplex PCR, and TCRdb kept only the in-frame ones, dropping some. The repertoire consists of over a million clones, with roughly 74% occurring once and the leading ten covering 0.5% to 0.6%. The specimen was memory CD4+ T cells from PBMCs. Described subset: CD45RA-negative fraction. Receptors were obtained from a man aged 18 to 29 in good health. Some clones in this sample may be carry-over from other donors' samples.

This clone has ten or more counts. V gene TRBV7-2 combines with J gene TRBJ2-1, with 7 bases lining up with TRBD1. Germline V gene lookup returns CDR1 SGHTA and CDR2 FQGNSA. The CDR3 is made up of 17 amino acids. The V and J ends lost 1 base and 3 bases, in that order; junction bases with no gene match: 9. CDR3 residues: CASSLVFATGSYNEQFF. The DNA for the CDR3 is TGTGCCAGCAGCTTAGTATTCGCGACAGGGAGCTACAATGAGCAGTTCTTC.

V usage is TRBV7-2 and J usage is TRBJ2-4; D is unclear. The CDR3 sequence is 15 residues long. Germline CDR1 SGHTA, CDR2 FQGNSA. V dropped 1 base and J dropped 0 bases, with 7 bases sitting between them. CDR3 bases: TGTGCCAGCAGCTTAGAGCTGCTAGCCAAAAACATTCAGTACTTC. This encodes CASSLELLAKNIQYF.

The chain recombines TRBV5-4 with TRBJ2-5; the D is unclear. V was cut by 1 base and J by 3 bases, with 7 bases left in between. Germline CDR1 is SGHNT and CDR2 is YYREEE (reference sequence). The CDR3 runs 13 residues. For the CDR3, the DNA is TGTGCCAGCAGCTTGTACTTCAAAGAGACCCAGTACTTC. Its translation: CASSLYFKETQYF.

For this clone: The same CDR3 is also encoded by other DNA sequences in this sample. The chain recombines TRBV5-6 with TRBJ2-7, with no clear D. This CDR3 contains 11 residues. V dropped 3 bases and J dropped 3 bases, with 4 bases sitting between them. The germline V gene has CDR1 SGHDT and CDR2 YYEEEE. The CDR3 is CASSSLYEQYF. CDR3 bases: TGTGCCAGCAGCTCTCTCTACGAGCAGTACTTC.

The CDR3 region has the DNA TGTGCCAGTCTCGGGGTCTCCCCAAAGTACGAGCAGTACTTC. It translates to CASLGVSPKYEQYF. The chain recombines TRBV28 with TRBJ2-7; a weak D match, TRBD2 (5 bases). CDR1 and CDR2 from the germline V gene are MDHEN and SYDVKM. V lost 9 bases and J lost 4, with 19 bases in between. The CDR3 spans 14 residues.